The entry that follows covers one TCR beta chain sequence. The repertoire was sequenced with immunoSEQ multiplex PCR; TCRdb's copy has only in-frame clones and lacks some. The table records 250,000 or so clones, around 86% of them present only once. Germline V gene lookup returns CDR1 LNHNV and CDR2 YYDKDF (reference sequence). The J segment lost 6 bases and the V segment lost 5 bases, leaving 4 bases of the junction unmatched. CDR3 length: 16 amino acids. All enrollees were about 18 to 100 years old and from fewer than 25 US areas. This entry belongs to a study of blood T cell repertoires in COVID-19.

The gene calls are TRBV15 and TRBJ2-2; the match to TRBD2 covers 15 bases. This sequence was found in a woman aged 45-65 years who had recovered from COVID-19. The specimen was PBMCs or T cells enriched from blood (not recorded which). The CDR3 reads CATSSGLAGGAGELFF. The CDR3 DNA sequence: TGTGCCACCAGCTCAGGACTAGCGGGAGGGGCCGGGGAGCTGTTTTTT.